This T cell receptor (beta chain) was identified in a study of vaccination and CD4 T cells after COVID-19. At the level of the study: Median time from COVID diagnosis to post-COVID sampling was more than 95 days (35 to 161). Overlapping peptides of the spike proteins of SARS-CoV-2, HCoV-NL63, HCoV-OC43 and HCoV-229E were used for cell stimulation.

Treatment described: approximately nine-day PBMC culture with coronavirus spike peptide pools or control peptides (ViraFEST assay). This clonotype was counted only a few times. The antigen is not known. Whole-study findings and limits: The appearance of a median about 90% of reactive clones in convalescent patients occurred only post-vaccination. Spike mono-reactivity held for 304 of 307 vaccine-specific clones in convalescent patients.

With the Oncomine TCR Beta short-read assay, DNA from cultured CD4+ T cells was sequenced. TCRdb fed the PCR reads into MiXCR, producing one record per CDR3 protein. The sample has 10,000 to 15,000 distinct CDR3 sequences; 50% are singletons. The CDR3 spans 17 residues. From germline, CDR1 is LGHNA and CDR2 YNFKEQ. The V gene end was trimmed by 4 bases and the J gene end by 7 bases; junction bases not matched to a gene: 12. Sequencing was carried out using CD4+ T cells from blood, cultured in vitro. This TCR derives from a human donor who had recovered from COVID-19. This chain links TRBV4-2 with TRBJ2-1; TRBD2 aligns across 11 bases. The CDR3 DNA sequence: TGTGCCAGCAGCCCCCACTCCAGGTCTAGCGGGGGGAATGAGCAGTTCTTC. Protein product: CASSPHSRSSGGNEQFF.